Listed below are T cell receptor beta chains from one sample, sequenced in a study of beta chain features in type 1 diabetes. The repertoire was sequenced with immunoSEQ multiplex PCR; TCRdb's copy has only in-frame clones and lacks some. The sample carries under 900,000 clones, about 17% recorded once. The sequencing sample was made of naive CD4+ T cells from blood. These receptors originate from a woman aged 18-29 years in good health. Each CDR3 is given with its conserved first and last residue. A D gene is named only where the DNA matches it firmly. The size field is filled for only some rows; it gives once, few, many or a size class.

cdr3_nt cdr3_aa v_call d_call j_call clone_size
TGTGCCAGCAGTATTTTCGAGGAGCCTGAAGCTTTCTTT CASSIFEEPEAFF TRBV6-6 . TRBJ1-1 few
TGCAGCGTTGAAGATAGAGGGAACTATGGCTACACCTTC CSVEDRGNYGYTF TRBV29-1 . TRBJ1-2 few
TGCAGCGTTGGATCTGCGGCACAAGAGACCCAGTACTTC CSVGSAAQETQYF TRBV29-1 . TRBJ2-5 .
TGCGCCAGCAGCTTGGGGTGGGGGAGCACAGATACGCAGTATTTT CASSLGWGSTDTQYF TRBV5-1 . TRBJ2-3 few
TGCGCCACCAGGTCTAGAAGCACAGATACGCAGTATTTT CATRSRSTDTQYF TRBV10-2 . TRBJ2-3 few
TGTGCCAGCAGTGCATCCCGGCGCGGTGAAAAACTGTTTTTT CASSASRRGEKLFF TRBV6-1 . TRBJ1-4 .
TGTGCCAGCAGTAACTCGGGGCAGCCCCAGCATTTT CASSNSGQPQHF TRBV28 . TRBJ1-5 few
TGTGCCAGCAGGGTTCAGGGATCTGGCACAGATACGCAGTATTTT CASRVQGSGTDTQYF TRBV27 . TRBJ2-3 .
TGTGCCAGCAGCCCGCAAGGGGCCGATACGCAGTATTTT CASSPQGADTQYF TRBV7-3 . TRBJ2-3 few
TGTGCCAGCAGCCAAGGTCTTTGGGCTAGCGGCGAGACCCAGTACTTC CASSQGLWASGETQYF TRBV14 TRBD2 TRBJ2-5 .
TGTGCCAGCTCACCACGACAGGGGGCCCTGAATGAGCAGTTCTTC CASSPRQGALNEQFF TRBV18 TRBD1 TRBJ2-1 few
TGCGCCAGCAGCCAAGATCCGGGACAAACCGACTATGGCTACACCTTC CASSQDPGQTDYGYTF TRBV4-3 . TRBJ1-2 few
TGTGCCAGCGGGAACACTGAAGCTTTCTTT CASGNTEAFF TRBV28 . TRBJ1-1 .